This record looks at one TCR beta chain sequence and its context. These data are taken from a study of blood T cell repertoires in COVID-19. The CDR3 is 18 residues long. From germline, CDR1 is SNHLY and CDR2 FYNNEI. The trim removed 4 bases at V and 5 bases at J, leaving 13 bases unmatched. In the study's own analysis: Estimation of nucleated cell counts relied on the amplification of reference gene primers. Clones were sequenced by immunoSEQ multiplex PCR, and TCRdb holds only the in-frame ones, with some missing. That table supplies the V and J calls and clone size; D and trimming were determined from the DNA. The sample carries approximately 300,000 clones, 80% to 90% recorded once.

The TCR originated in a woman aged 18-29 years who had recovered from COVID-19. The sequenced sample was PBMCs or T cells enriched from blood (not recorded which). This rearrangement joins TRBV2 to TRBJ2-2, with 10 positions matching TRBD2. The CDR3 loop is CASSVNEREGRGTGELFF. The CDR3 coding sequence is TGTGCCAGCAGTGTAAACGAGCGGGAGGGCCGGGGAACCGGGGAGCTGTTTTTT. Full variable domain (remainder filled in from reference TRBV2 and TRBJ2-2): EPEVTQTPSHQVTQMGQEVILRCVPISNHLYFYWYRQILGQKVEFLVSFYNNEISEKSEIFDDQFSVERPDGSNFTLKIRSTKLEDSAMYFCASSVNEREGRGTGELFFGEGSRLTVL.